This TCR beta chain was observed in a study of molecular identifiers for immune sequencing clone quantification. The study, taken as a whole, reports: Over 97% of CMV-specific effector molecules, but under 1% of naive ones, were in clones above 20 copies.

Preparation methods for the bulk TCR libraries were those previously described, with listed TCR primers. TCRdb reprocessed the PCR reads with MiXCR, giving one entry per CDR3 protein. This sample carries about 500,000 distinct CDR3 sequences, 25% of them seen once, and the ten largest clones take 0.76%. This clonotype was picked up many times. Antigen unknown. The sequenced sample was naive CD8+ T cells from blood, with Jurkat cell RNA spiked in. Subset meaning: FACS-sorted CD8+CD4-CCR7+CD45RA+ naive T cells. This clonotype originated in a human donor in good health. Some libraries in this study had Jurkat cell RNA spiked in.

CDR3 region: CATSDSRGASLITDTQYF. CDR3 nucleotide sequence: TGTGCCACCAGTGATTCCCGAGGGGCGTCACTAATCACAGATACGCAGTATTTT. The chain combines TRBV24-1 with TRBJ2-3; D tentatively fits TRBD1 or TRBD2 (5 bases each). CDR1 is KGHDR, CDR2 SFDVKD, per germline. V lost 2 bases and J lost 2, with 19 bases in between. The CDR3 is made up of 18 amino acids.